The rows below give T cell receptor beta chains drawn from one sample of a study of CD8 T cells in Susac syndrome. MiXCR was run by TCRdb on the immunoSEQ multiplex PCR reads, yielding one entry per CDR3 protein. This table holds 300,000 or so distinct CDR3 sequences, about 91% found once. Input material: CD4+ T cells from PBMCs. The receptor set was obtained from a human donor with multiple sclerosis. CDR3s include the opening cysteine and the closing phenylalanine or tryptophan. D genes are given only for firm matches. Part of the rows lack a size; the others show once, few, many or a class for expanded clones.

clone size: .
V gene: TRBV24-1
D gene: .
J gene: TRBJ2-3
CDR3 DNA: TGTGCCACCGGCACAGGTTTCGTCACAGATACGCAGTATTTT
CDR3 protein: CATGTGFVTDTQYF

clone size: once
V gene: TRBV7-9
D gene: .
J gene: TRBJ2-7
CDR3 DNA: TGTGCCAGCAGCCGTCTCCGCGAGCAGTACTTC
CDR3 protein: CASSRLREQYF

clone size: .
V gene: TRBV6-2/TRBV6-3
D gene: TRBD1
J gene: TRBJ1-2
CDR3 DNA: TGTGCCAGCAGTGACGGACAGGGGGCCAACTATGGCTACACCTTC
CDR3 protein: CASSDGQGANYGYTF

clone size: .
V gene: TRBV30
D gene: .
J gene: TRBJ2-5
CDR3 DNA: TGTGCCTGCTCGCGGGTAACAGTAGGGGAGACCCAGTACTTC
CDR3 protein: CACSRVTVGETQYF

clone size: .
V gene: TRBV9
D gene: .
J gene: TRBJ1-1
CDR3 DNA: TGTGCCAGCAGCGCGGGGGGGTGGACTGAAGCTTTCTTT
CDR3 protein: CASSAGGWTEAFF

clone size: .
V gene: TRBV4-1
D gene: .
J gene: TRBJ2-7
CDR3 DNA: TGCGCCAGCAGCCAAGGGGGGGCGACCAGGAGGGCTTCCGAGCAGTACTTC
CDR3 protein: CASSQGGATRRASEQYF

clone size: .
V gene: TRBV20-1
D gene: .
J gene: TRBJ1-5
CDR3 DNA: TGCAGTATGTTGGGGGAGCTGGATCAGCCCCAGCATTTT
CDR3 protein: CSMLGELDQPQHF

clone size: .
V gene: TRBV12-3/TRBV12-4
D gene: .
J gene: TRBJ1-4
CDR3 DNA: TGTGCCAGCAGTACCTCGGGACGGCCAACTAATGAAAAACTGTTTTTT
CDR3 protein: CASSTSGRPTNEKLFF

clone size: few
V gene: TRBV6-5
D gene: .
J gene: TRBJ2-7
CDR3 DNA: TGTGCCAGCAGTATCCCCGGACGCTACGAGCAGTACTTC
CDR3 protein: CASSIPGRYEQYF

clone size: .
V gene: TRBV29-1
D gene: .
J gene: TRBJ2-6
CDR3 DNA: TGCAGCGCCGGAGGGCGGAGCTCTGGGGCCAACGTCCTGACTTTC
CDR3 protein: CSAGGRSSGANVLTF

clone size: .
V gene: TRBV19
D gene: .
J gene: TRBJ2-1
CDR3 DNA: TGTGCCAGTAGACGGAGCTCCTACAATGAGCAGTTCTTC
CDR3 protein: CASRRSSYNEQFF

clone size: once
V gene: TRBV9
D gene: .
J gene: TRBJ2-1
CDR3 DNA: TGTGCCAGCAGCCCCCATCGGGGGGCCAATGAGCAGTTCTTC
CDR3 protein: CASSPHRGANEQFF

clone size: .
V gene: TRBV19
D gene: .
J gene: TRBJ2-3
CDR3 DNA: TGTGCCAGTAGTATCAGCCTTGACCGGGATACGCAGTATTTT
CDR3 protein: CASSISLDRDTQYF

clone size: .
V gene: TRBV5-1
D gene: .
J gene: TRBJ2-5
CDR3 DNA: TGCGCCAGCAGCCTAAACAGGGTGGGGACCCAAGAGACCCAGTACTTC
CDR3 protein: CASSLNRVGTQETQYF